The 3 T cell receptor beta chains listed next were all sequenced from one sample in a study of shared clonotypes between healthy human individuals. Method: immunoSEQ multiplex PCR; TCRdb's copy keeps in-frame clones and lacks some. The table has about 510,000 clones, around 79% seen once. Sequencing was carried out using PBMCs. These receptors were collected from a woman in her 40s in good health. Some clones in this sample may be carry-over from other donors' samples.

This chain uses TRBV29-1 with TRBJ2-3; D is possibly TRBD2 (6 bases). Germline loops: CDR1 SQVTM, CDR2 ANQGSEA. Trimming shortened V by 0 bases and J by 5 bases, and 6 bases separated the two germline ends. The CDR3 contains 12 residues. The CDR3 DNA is TGCAGCGTTGAAGAGGGGGGAGATACGCAGTATTTT. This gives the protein CSVEEGGDTQYF.

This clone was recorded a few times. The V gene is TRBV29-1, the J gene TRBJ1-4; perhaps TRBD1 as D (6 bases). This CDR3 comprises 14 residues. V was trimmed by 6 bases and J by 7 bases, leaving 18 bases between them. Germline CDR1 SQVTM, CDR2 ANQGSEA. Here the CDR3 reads CSVDTGFRGEKLFF. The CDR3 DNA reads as TGCAGCGTGGATACAGGGTTTCGGGGTGAAAAACTGTTTTTT.

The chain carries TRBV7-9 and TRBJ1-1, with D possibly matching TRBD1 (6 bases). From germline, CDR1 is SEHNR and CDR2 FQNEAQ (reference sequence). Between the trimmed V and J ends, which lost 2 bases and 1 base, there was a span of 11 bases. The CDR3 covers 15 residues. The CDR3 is CASSLFGGSNTEAFF. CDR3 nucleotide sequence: TGTGCCAGCAGCTTATTTGGGGGCTCGAACACTGAAGCTTTCTTT.